Listed here are 31 T cell receptor beta chains from one sample, sequenced in a study of blood T cell repertoires in COVID-19. The table came from immunoSEQ multiplex PCR; TCRdb's copy has only in-frame clones and leaves some out. The sample gives 200,000 to 250,000 clones, 85% to 90% of which show up once; around 1.4% is in the top ten. Sequencing was done on a sample of peripheral blood. These receptors all come from a man of 80 years or more with acute or convalescent COVID-19.

V usage is TRBV14 and J usage is TRBJ2-6; D ambiguous. Trimming shortened V by 2 bases and J by 5 bases, and 16 bases separated the two germline ends. This CDR3 has 17 amino acids. Germline-derived CDR1 and CDR2 are SGHDN and FVKESK. The CDR3, as DNA: TGTGCCAGCAGCCAATCGCGGTCGCCTCACTGGGCCAACGTCCTGACTTTC. Protein sequence: CASSQSRSPHWANVLTF.

V usage is TRBV7-3 and J usage is TRBJ1-6; 7 nucleotides agree with TRBD1. Per germline, CDR1 SGHTA and CDR2 FQGTGA. Trimming removed 2 bases from V and 4 bases from J; junction bases left unmatched: 2. This CDR3 region has 15 residues. CDR3 sequence (DNA): TGTGCCAGCAGCTTACAGGGGGGATATAATTCACCCCTCCACTTT. The encoded protein is CASSLQGGYNSPLHF.

The chain links TRBV14 to TRBJ1-6; D is perhaps TRBD1 (6 bases). Germline CDR1 reads SGHDN; CDR2 reads FVKESK. V dropped 4 bases and J dropped 8 bases, with 15 bases sitting between them. This CDR3 is 15 amino acids long. DNA for the CDR3: TGTGCCAGCAGCCCTGTTCGGGGGGCCTATTCACCCCTCCACTTT. Amino acids: CASSPVRGAYSPLHF.

This chain uses TRBV7-2 with TRBJ1-5, with 7 bases aligning to TRBD1. The CDR3 spans 15 residues. Germline values: CDR1 SGHTA, CDR2 FQGNSA. V lost 6 bases, J lost 2 bases, and 7 bases stayed unmatched. In nucleotides, the CDR3 is TGTGCCAGCAGTCAACAGGGGCAAGGCAATCAGCCCCAGCATTTT. The encoded protein is CASSQQGQGNQPQHF. The whole variable domain, remainder taken from reference TRBV7-2 and TRBJ1-5, is GAGVSQSPSNKVTEKGKDVELRCDPISGHTALYWYRQSLGQGLEFLIYFQGNSAPDKSGLPSDRFSAERTGGSVSTLTIQRTQQEDSAVYLCASSQQGQGNQPQHFGDGTRLSIL.

The chain joins TRBV18 to TRBJ1-6; 10 bases fit TRBD1. Germline V gene lookup returns CDR1 KGHSH and CDR2 LQKENI. This CDR3 contains 14 residues. J lost 16 bases, V lost 3 bases, and 9 bases had no gene match. The CDR3 DNA follows: TGTGCCAGCTCACCGTCCCCGGGGGACAGGGGACTCCACTTT. Translated, it gives CASSPSPGDRGLHF.

The chain has TRBV5-4 and TRBJ2-7, with TRBD1 matching over 8 bases. Germline V lookup: CDR1 SGHNT, CDR2 YYREEE (reference sequence). With 4 bases clipped from V and 3 bases from J, the junction kept 9 bases outside the gene matches. This CDR3 spans 15 amino acids. The CDR3 region is CASSILGQGYYEQYF. The CDR3 DNA is TGTGCCAGCAGCATCCTCGGACAGGGTTACTACGAGCAGTACTTC.

This chain links TRBV3-1 (or the pseudogene TRBV3-2) with TRBJ2-3, with 9 bases lining up with TRBD2. Germline trimming cut 6 bases from V and 2 bases from J; bases unmatched to any gene: 9. There are 16 residues in the CDR3. Per the germline V gene, CDR1 is LGHDT and CDR2 is YNNKEL (reference sequence). The CDR3 here is CASSQSRLADTDTQYF. CDR3 nucleotide sequence: TGTGCCAGCAGTCAAAGTCGACTAGCGGACACAGATACGCAGTATTTT.

The chain has TRBV7-9 and TRBJ1-2; D is ambiguous. V lost 7 bases and J 3 bases, leaving 21 bases between the germline ends. The germline gives CDR1 SEHNR, CDR2 FQNEAQ (reference sequence). The CDR3 totals 16 residues. The CDR3 protein is CASKSWEGDWDYGYTF. CDR3 nucleotides: TGTGCCAGCAAGAGTTGGGAGGGAGATTGGGACTATGGCTACACCTTC.

V and J are TRBV2 and TRBJ1-6, with TRBD1 identical over 7 bases. The trim removed 7 bases at V and 9 bases at J, leaving 9 bases unmatched. The germline V gene encodes CDR1 SNHLY and CDR2 FYNNEI. The CDR3 spans 14 residues. This chain's CDR3 is CASILEGAGSPLHF. CDR3 in DNA: TGTGCCAGCATCCTTGAGGGGGCTGGTTCACCCCTCCACTTT.

This rearrangement joins TRBV9 to TRBJ2-5, with TRBD2 identical over 7 bases. Unmatched junction bases numbered 12, after V lost 0 bases and J lost 4 bases. Germline V gene sequence: CDR1 SGDLS, CDR2 YYNGEE. This CDR3 spans 17 amino acids. The DNA of the CDR3 is TGTGCCAGCAGCGTAGGACCCAGCGGGATACTCCGAGAGACCCAGTACTTC. Amino acids: CASSVGPSGILRETQYF.

V and J are TRBV18 and TRBJ1-1, with D uncertain. V dropped 6 bases and J dropped 2 bases, with 10 bases sitting between them. In germline, CDR1 is KGHSH, CDR2 LQKENI. The CDR3 is 13 residues long. The CDR3 coding sequence is TGTGCCAGCTCTCCCCAAACTAACACTGAAGCTTTCTTT. It encodes CASSPQTNTEAFF.

The V call is TRBV7-2, the J call TRBJ2-4, with a weak D call TRBD2 (5 bases). Germline V CDR1 and CDR2: SGHTA, FQGNSA. Between the trimmed V and J ends, which lost 5 bases and 15 bases, there was a span of 17 bases. CDR3 size: 12 residues. The CDR3 bases are TGTGCCAGCAGCGCGACCCCCGGGCGGGTGTACTTC. Translating gives CASSATPGRVYF.

This clone was picked up one time. This rearrangement joins TRBV6-5 to TRBJ1-2; D perhaps matches TRBD1 (5 bases). Trimming took 2 bases from V and 5 from J, leaving 15 bases between them. The CDR3 totals 15 residues. Looked up from germline, CDR1 is MNHEY and CDR2 is SVGAGI. The CDR3 DNA reads TGTGCCAGCAGTTACCGAAAAAAACCAGGGTATGGCTACACCTTC. It translates to CASSYRKKPGYGYTF.

This clone is a singleton in its sample. The genes are TRBV7-7 and TRBJ2-3; D gene unclear. The CDR3 is 15 residues long. Germline CDR1 reads SSHAT; CDR2 reads FNYEAQ (reference sequence). Between the trimmed V and J ends, which lost 5 bases and 0 bases, there was a span of 12 bases. The CDR3 coding sequence is TGTGCCAGCAGCCTCAGCACTACTAGCACAGATACGCAGTATTTT. This gives the protein CASSLSTTSTDTQYF.

The V and J genes are TRBV18 and TRBJ2-2; 7 bases align to TRBD1. The germline V gene encodes CDR1 KGHSH and CDR2 LQKENI. V lost 0 bases and J lost 6; bases outside the gene matches: 4. The CDR3 extends over 15 amino acids. This CDR3 is CASSPPDRDPGELFF. The CDR3, as DNA: TGTGCCAGCTCACCACCCGACAGGGACCCCGGGGAGCTGTTTTTT. Using reference TRBV18 and TRBJ2-2 for the parts outside the CDR3, the full variable domain is NAGVMQNPRHLVRRRGQEARLRCSPMKGHSHVYWYRQLPEEGLKFMVYLQKENIIDESGMPKERFSAEFPKEGPSILRIQQVVRGDSAAYFCASSPPDRDPGELFFGEGSRLTVL.

This clone was observed once. J is TRBJ2-2 and V is TRBV6-5; 8 bases are shared with TRBD2. The germline V gene has CDR1 MNHEY and CDR2 SVGAGI. Trimming removed 4 bases from V and 6 bases from J; junction bases left unmatched: 10. CDR3 length: 16 residues. For the CDR3, the DNA is TGTGCCAGCAGTTCTACGGGGGGGGCAGGAGCCGGGGAGCTGTTTTTT. Encoded protein: CASSSTGGAGAGELFF.

This rearrangement joins TRBV7-6 to TRBJ2-5, with TRBD2 matching over 8 bases. Per germline, CDR1 SGHVS and CDR2 FNYEAQ. CDR3 length: 15 amino acids. V shed 3 bases and J 2 bases; nucleotides not matched to a gene: 5. CDR3 protein: CASSFAGGRQETQYF. Written as DNA, the CDR3 is TGTGCCAGCAGCTTCGCGGGGGGACGGCAAGAGACCCAGTACTTC.

Only one count was recorded for this clone. The chain couples TRBV7-2 to TRBJ2-1, with D maybe TRBD2 (7 bases). The germline gives CDR1 SGHTA, CDR2 FQGNSA. The V end was cut by 1 base, the J end by 7 bases, with 14 bases between. The CDR3 loop spans 15 amino acids. As DNA, the CDR3 is TGTGCCAGCAGCTTAGAACTCGGGGGGCCTAATGAGCAGTTCTTC. This encodes CASSLELGGPNEQFF. The full variable domain, completed using reference TRBV7-2 and TRBJ2-1, is GAGVSQSPSNKVTEKGKDVELRCDPISGHTALYWYRQSLGQGLEFLIYFQGNSAPDKSGLPSDRFSAERTGGSVSTLTIQRTQQEDSAVYLCASSLELGGPNEQFFGPGTRLTVL.

This clone has only one observation. The V and J genes are TRBV7-3 and TRBJ2-1; 10 bases match TRBD2. The CDR3 runs 14 residues. V trimming: 4 bases; J trimming: 5 bases; junction bases outside the gene matches: 2. Germline CDR1 SGHTA, CDR2 FQGTGA. CDR3 nucleotide sequence: TGTGCCAGCAGCTCCGGACTAGCGGACAATGAGCAGTTCTTC. Its protein product is CASSSGLADNEQFF.

The genes are TRBV10-3 and TRBJ1-5; 8 nucleotides align to TRBD1. The CDR3 contains 15 residues. CDR1 and CDR2 (germline): ENHRY, SYGVKD. J gave up 0 bases and V 5 bases, and 3 bases lay outside the gene matches. Written as DNA, the CDR3 is TGTGCCATCAGTCCGGGACAGGATAGCAATCAGCCCCAGCATTTT. Translation: CAISPGQDSNQPQHF.

The V call is TRBV11-2, the J call TRBJ1-1; D unclear. V was shortened by 3 bases and J by 8 bases, with 16 bases between the two germline ends. CDR1 is SGHAT, CDR2 FQNNGV, per germline. CDR3 size: 14 residues. The CDR3 sequence is CASSFGFLNAEAFF. The CDR3 coding sequence is TGTGCCAGCAGCTTCGGGTTTCTAAACGCGGAAGCTTTCTTT.

V usage is TRBV4-3 and J usage is TRBJ1-2, with 9 bases fitting TRBD1. The trim removed 1 base at V and 8 bases at J, leaving 8 bases unmatched. The CDR3 extends over 15 amino acids. Looked up from germline, CDR1 is LGHNA and CDR2 is YSLEER. Here the CDR3 DNA reads TGCGCCAGCAGCCAAGTCGAACAGGGGGCGCAGGGCTACACCTTC. Protein product: CASSQVEQGAQGYTF.

A few counts support this clone. The chain joins TRBV6-6 to TRBJ2-2; no firm D call. The germline V gene has CDR1 MNHNY and CDR2 SVGAGI (reference sequence). V dropped 2 bases and J dropped 5 bases, with 9 bases sitting between them. This CDR3 is 14 amino acids long. The CDR3 DNA reads TGTGCCAGCAGTTACCGAGGAAGAACCGGGGAGCTGTTTTTT. This gives the protein CASSYRGRTGELFF.

Note on this clone: Within the sample, other DNA sequences also encode this same CDR3. This rearrangement joins TRBV10-3 to TRBJ1-1; 7 bases are a match to TRBD1. Trimming removed 0 bases from V and 1 base from J; junction bases left unmatched: 2. CDR1 and CDR2 (germline): ENHRY, SYGVKD. The length of the CDR3 is 15 residues. Here the CDR3 DNA reads TGTGCCATCAGTGAGTCTGCAGGGGGGAACACTGAAGCTTTCTTT. Residues: CAISESAGGNTEAFF.

This rearrangement joins TRBV19 to TRBJ1-6; 11 nucleotides match TRBD1. Germline V gene data show CDR1 as LNHDA and CDR2 as SQIVND (reference sequence). CDR3 length equals 15 residues. The junction had 4 bases not matched to a gene; V was cut back by 5 bases and J by 7 bases. CDR3 DNA sequence: TGTGCCAGTAGTGCATGGACAGGGGGCAATTCACCCCTCCACTTT. Amino acid sequence: CASSAWTGGNSPLHF.

This rearrangement joins TRBV7-8 to TRBJ1-3; TRBD1 matches at 7 bases. Germline V CDR1 and CDR2: SGHVS, FQNEAQ. Trimming took 5 bases from V and 0 from J; bases not matched to a gene: 7. The CDR3 is made up of 16 amino acids. The DNA of the CDR3 is TGTGCCAGCAGCCCATTTCCAGGGGGCTCTGGAAACACCATATATTTT. Its protein product is CASSPFPGGSGNTIYF.

This chain uses TRBV4-2 with TRBJ2-3; 9 bases are shared with TRBD2. This CDR3 spans 17 amino acids. Trimming removed 0 bases from V and 3 bases from J; junction bases left unmatched: 7. Per germline, CDR1 LGHNA and CDR2 YNFKEQ. The CDR3 here is CASSQDEGSGSTDTQYF. The CDR3 bases are TGTGCCAGCAGCCAAGATGAAGGTAGCGGGAGTACAGATACGCAGTATTTT.

The rearrangement links TRBV3-1 (or the pseudogene TRBV3-2) to TRBJ1-4; a weak D match, TRBD1 (6 bases). CDR1 is LGHDT, CDR2 YNNKEL, per germline (reference sequence). Between the trimmed V and J ends, which lost 1 base and 7 bases, there was a span of 16 bases. The CDR3 loop spans 16 amino acids. In DNA form, the CDR3 reads TGTGCCAGCAGCCAAGCCGCAGGGGTTGGTCGTGAAAAACTGTTTTTT. As protein: CASSQAAGVGREKLFF.

The chain has TRBV7-2 and TRBJ2-7, with D unclear. The CDR3 covers 14 residues. In germline, CDR1 is SGHTA, CDR2 FQGNSA. V was pared by 2 bases and J by 2 bases, with 10 bases between. The CDR3 is CASSLSGRTYEQYF. The CDR3 nucleotides are TGTGCCAGCAGCTTATCTGGCAGGACCTACGAGCAGTACTTC.

This clone showed up just a few times. Other DNA sequences in the sample encode the same CDR3. This chain connects TRBV7-3 to TRBJ2-2, with unresolved D. Trimming removed 2 bases from V and 2 bases from J, with 6 bases in between. This CDR3 has 14 amino acids. Germline CDR1 reads SGHTA; CDR2 reads FQGTGA. Here the CDR3 DNA reads TGTGCCAGCAGCTTATTATTAAACACCGGGGAGCTGTTTTTT. This codes for CASSLLLNTGELFF. The whole variable domain, filled in from reference TRBV7-3 and TRBJ2-2, reads GAGVSQTPSNKVTEKGKYVELRCDPISGHTALYWYRQSLGQGPEFLIYFQGTGAADDSGLPNDRFFAVRPEGSVSTLKIQRTERGDSAVYLCASSLLLNTGELFFGEGSRLTVL.

The CDR3 bases are TGCGCCAGCAGAGGACAGGGGGATACCGGGGAGCTGTTTTTT. This codes for CASRGQGDTGELFF. The V call is TRBV5-1, the J call TRBJ2-2; TRBD1 matches 10 bases. The ends lost 5 bases at V and 5 bases at J; junction bases unmatched: 3. Germline CDR1 and CDR2: SGHRS and YFSETQ. The CDR3 sequence is 14 residues long.